This T cell receptor beta chain was sequenced for a study of blood T cell repertoires in COVID-19. About the research overall: Some COVID-19 samples were acute and others convalescent; all came from the United States, Italy and Spain. PBMCs, B-cell-depleted T cells, or T cells were the source of the cDNA or gDNA that made up the material.

CDR3 length: 15 amino acids. CDR1 and CDR2 (germline): SGDLS, YYNGEE. V shed 2 bases and J 3 bases; nucleotides not matched to a gene: 2. Source study methods: Reference gene primer amplification gave estimated nucleated cell counts. The assay was immunoSEQ multiplex PCR, and TCRdb's table has in-frame clones only and misses some. The V and J calls and clone size were taken over from that table, and D and trimming were inferred from the DNA. The sample records about 250,000 clones, roughly 88% being singletons. Patients of the Seattle cohort, enrolled during active infection, were followed longitudinally.

The chain couples TRBV9 to TRBJ1-4, with TRBD1 matching over 9 bases. This TCR was sampled from an elderly woman with COVID-19, enrolled during active disease. Sequencing used peripheral blood. The CDR3 loop is CASSVDRGPNEKLFF. CDR3 nucleotide sequence: TGTGCCAGCAGCGTGGACAGGGGACCTAATGAAAAACTGTTTTTT.